Following are 22 T cell receptor beta chains from one sample sequenced in a study of control samples from healthy donors and cancer patients. Some clones are missing from TCRdb's copy, which holds only in-frame ones; the method was immunoSEQ multiplex PCR. The sample contains some 410,000 clones, around 90% of which appear only once. The sequenced sample consisted of PBMCs. The source is a man aged 40-50 years with head and neck cancer.

Written as DNA, the CDR3 is TGCGCCAGCAGCCCCTACAGGGGGGGACCATACAATGAGCAGTTCTTC. The encoded protein is CASSPYRGGPYNEQFF. The chain combines TRBV5-1 with TRBJ2-1; a weak D match, TRBD1 (8 bases). The CDR3 runs 16 residues. CDR1 SGHRS and CDR2 YFSETQ come from the germline V gene. V shed 4 bases and J shed 4 bases, with 18 bases lying between them.

The chain couples TRBV5-4 to TRBJ2-5; D unclear. The CDR3 runs 14 residues. V was cut by 0 bases and J by 2 bases, with 8 bases left in between. CDR1 is SGHNT, CDR2 YYREEE, per germline (reference sequence). CDR3 DNA: TGTGCCAGCAGCTTGGAGTCCGGGCAAGAGACCCAGTACTTC. It translates to CASSLESGQETQYF.

About this clone itself: This sample also contains other DNA sequences that code for the same CDR3. V gene TRBV15 combines with J gene TRBJ2-1; D not resolved. With 8 bases removed from V and 7 bases from J, the gap between germline ends came to 6 bases. The germline CDR1 and CDR2 sequences are LNHNV and YYDKDF (reference sequence). The CDR3 is 10 amino acids. CDR3 residues: CATGDNEQFF. The CDR3, as DNA: TGTGCCACCGGCGATAATGAGCAGTTCTTC.

This sequence joins TRBV6-5 and TRBJ2-1, with D maybe TRBD2 (5 bases). Trimming shortened V by 7 bases and J by 7 bases, and 17 bases separated the two germline ends. Germline CDR1 and CDR2: MNHEY and SVGAGI. The CDR3 has 14 residues. The CDR3 DNA follows: TGTGCCAGCACTCCACTCGGGGTCTGGAATGAGCAGTTCTTC. Protein sequence: CASTPLGVWNEQFF.

The chain is built from TRBV4-2 and TRBJ2-1; D not resolved. Trimming cost V 0 bases and J 3 bases, with 9 bases left between them. Germline V gene sequence: CDR1 LGHNA, CDR2 YNFKEQ. This CDR3 region has 15 residues. The CDR3 here is CASSQEGLSYNEQFF. The CDR3 DNA is TGTGCCAGCAGCCAAGAGGGTCTTAGCTACAATGAGCAGTTCTTC.

CDR3 region: CASPTGSAKNIQYF. The CDR3, as DNA: TGTGCTAGCCCGACAGGGTCTGCCAAAAACATTCAGTACTTC. The chain links TRBV12-5 to TRBJ2-4; 7 positions agree with TRBD1. CDR3 size: 14 residues. Trimming took 9 bases from V and 1 from J; bases not matched to a gene: 6. Germline values: CDR1 LGHNT, CDR2 FRNRAP.

The V call is TRBV18, the J call TRBJ1-4; D might be TRBD1 (6 bases). Looked up from germline, CDR1 is KGHSH and CDR2 is LQKENI. V lost 4 bases and J 2 bases, leaving 8 bases between the germline ends. The CDR3 has 14 amino acids. This CDR3 reads CASSRTDTNEKLFF. The CDR3 nucleotides are TGTGCCAGCTCACGGACAGACACTAATGAAAAACTGTTTTTT. Full variable domain (remainder filled in from reference TRBV18 and TRBJ1-4): NAGVMQNPRHLVRRRGQEARLRCSPMKGHSHVYWYRQLPEEGLKFMVYLQKENIIDESGMPKERFSAEFPKEGPSILRIQQVVRGDSAAYFCASSRTDTNEKLFFGSGTQLSVL.

The chain joins TRBV30 to TRBJ2-2; D possibly corresponds to TRBD1 (5 bases). Germline CDR1 GTSNPN, CDR2 SVGIG (reference sequence). Trimming took off 3 bases at V and 3 bases at J, with 5 bases between the two ends. CDR3 length: 12 residues. CDR3 sequence reads: CAWSRDTGELFF. The CDR3 nucleotides read TGTGCCTGGAGCAGGGACACCGGGGAGCTGTTTTTT.

V and J are TRBV30 and TRBJ1-2; 9 bases are a match to TRBD1. V lost 4 bases, J lost 4 bases, and 7 bases stayed unmatched. The CDR3 has 14 amino acids. CDR1 is GTSNPN and CDR2 is SVGIG in the germline V gene (reference sequence). CDR3 sequence (DNA): TGTGCCTGGAAAGGGGACAGGGTTACCTATGGCTACACCTTC. Its translation is CAWKGDRVTYGYTF.

The chain uses TRBV7-2 and TRBJ2-1, with 7 bases identical to TRBD2. This CDR3 is 13 amino acids long. Unmatched junction bases numbered 0, after V lost 6 bases and J lost 1 base. The germline V gene encodes CDR1 SGHTA and CDR2 FQGNSA. CDR3 amino acids: CASRAGSYNEQFF. The CDR3, as DNA: TGTGCCAGCAGAGCGGGGTCCTACAATGAGCAGTTCTTC.

The CDR3 is CASSTGQGDEQYF. DNA of the CDR3: TGTGCCAGCAGCACGGGACAGGGCGACGAGCAGTACTTC. The V call is TRBV11-3, the J call TRBJ2-7; TRBD1 agrees at 9 bases. The germline CDR1 and CDR2 sequences are SGHNT and YENEEA. There are 13 residues in the CDR3. J was trimmed by 5 bases and V by 5 bases; bases with no gene match: 4.

This clone showed up just once. V usage is TRBV9 and J usage is TRBJ2-2; TRBD2 is a possible D gene (6 bases). The CDR3 has 15 amino acids. Germline loops: CDR1 SGDLS, CDR2 YYNGEE. The germline V and J ends were trimmed by 0 bases and 4 bases, with 10 bases remaining between them. CDR3 sequence (DNA): TGTGCCAGCAGCGTAGGGGGAGGCGGCACCGGGGAGCTGTTTTTT. Protein product: CASSVGGGGTGELFF.

This chain joins TRBV5-6 and TRBJ1-5; 7 nucleotides match TRBD1. CDR3 length: 16 residues. After removal of 4 bases from V and 0 bases from J, the junction contained 7 bases not matched to a gene. The V gene's germline CDR1 is SGHDT and CDR2 YYEEEE. In DNA form, the CDR3 reads TGTGCCAGCAGCATCGGGACAGACGCTAGCAATCAGCCCCAGCATTTT. Translated, it gives CASSIGTDASNQPQHF.

This chain links TRBV28 with TRBJ1-5; D not certain. The V and J ends lost 7 bases and 0 bases respectively, with 10 bases between them. The germline V gene has CDR1 MDHEN and CDR2 SYDVKM. The CDR3 has 14 residues. The DNA for the CDR3 is TGTGCCAGCATGATTAACCTTAGCAATCAGCCCCAGCATTTT. This sequence encodes CASMINLSNQPQHF.

V usage is TRBV7-3 and J usage is TRBJ2-7; D is unresolved. V lost 5 bases, J lost 4 bases, and 12 bases lay in between. Germline V gene data show CDR1 as SGHTA and CDR2 as FQGTGA. This CDR3 contains 13 residues. This chain's CDR3 is CASSPGPGYEQYF. The CDR3 bases are TGTGCCAGCAGCCCTGGACCAGGATACGAGCAGTACTTC.

The V gene is TRBV7-2, the J gene TRBJ2-5, with no clear D. The ends were cut back, 3 bases at V and 4 bases at J, with 9 bases in the middle. CDR3 length equals 13 residues. Per germline, CDR1 SGHTA and CDR2 FQGNSA. In DNA, the CDR3 is TGTGCCAGCAGCTTCCGGAGTGCAGAGACCCAGTACTTC. This gives the protein CASSFRSAETQYF.

The chain combines TRBV28 with TRBJ1-6; TRBD1 matches 8 bases. This CDR3 contains 15 residues. The ends lost 6 bases at V and 3 bases at J; junction bases unmatched: 4. Germline lookup yields CDR1 MDHEN and CDR2 SYDVKM. CDR3 coding DNA: TGTGCCAGCAGAGGACAGGGTATCTATAATTCACCCCTCCACTTT. Translated, it gives CASRGQGIYNSPLHF.

This sequence joins TRBV2 and TRBJ1-5; D gene ambiguous. Germline V lookup: CDR1 SNHLY, CDR2 FYNNEI. V lost 6 bases, J lost 6 bases, and 9 bases lay in between. This CDR3 is 12 amino acids long. The CDR3, as DNA: TGTGCCAGCAGGGTGGGAAGTCAGCCCCAGCATTTT. It codes for CASRVGSQPQHF.

This chain links TRBV9 with TRBJ2-5; 9 bases are shared with TRBD2. Trimming at V came to 4 bases and at J to 4 bases, leaving 5 bases not matched to a gene. The germline CDR1 and CDR2 sequences are SGDLS and YYNGEE. The CDR3 is 14 amino acids. CDR3 residues: CASSRGRARETQYF. CDR3 sequence (DNA): TGTGCCAGCAGCCGCGGGAGGGCGAGAGAGACCCAGTACTTC.

This sequence joins TRBV7-3 and TRBJ2-1; D ambiguous. Looked up from germline, CDR1 is SGHTA and CDR2 is FQGTGA. The germline V and J ends were trimmed by 4 bases and 4 bases, with 14 bases remaining between them. The CDR3 extends over 15 amino acids. CDR3 protein: CASSSLLGLYNEQFF. As DNA, the CDR3 is TGTGCCAGCAGCTCCCTTCTGGGATTATACAATGAGCAGTTCTTC. Using reference TRBV7-3 and TRBJ2-1 for the parts outside the CDR3, the full variable domain is GAGVSQTPSNKVTEKGKYVELRCDPISGHTALYWYRQSLGQGPEFLIYFQGTGAADDSGLPNDRFFAVRPEGSVSTLKIQRTERGDSAVYLCASSSLLGLYNEQFFGPGTRLTVL.

The gene calls are TRBV13 and TRBJ1-2, with 9 bases lining up with TRBD1. The ends lost 5 bases at V and 2 bases at J; junction bases unmatched: 9. The CDR3 is 16 amino acids. CDR1 and CDR2 (germline): PRHDT, FYEKMQ (reference sequence). Here the CDR3 reads CASSNGTGSANYGYTF. CDR3 bases: TGTGCCAGCAGCAACGGGACAGGGTCTGCGAACTATGGCTACACCTTC.

The V and J genes are TRBV12-2 and TRBJ2-1; the table's D call, TRBD1, has no DNA check behind it. TRBV12-2 is a documented pseudogene. The CDR3 consists of 16 residues. Written as DNA, the CDR3 is TGTGCAAGTCGCTTAGCGAATGGACAGGCTTACAATGAGCAGTTCTTC. Amino acid sequence: CASRLANGQAYNEQFF.